This T cell receptor (beta chain) was sequenced for a study of response to subunit inactivated influenza vaccine. For this clonotype: Its antigen is undetermined.

Study findings and constraints: Authors suggested each seasonal flu vaccination may recruit only limited numbers of new T cells.

TCRdb used MiXCR to reprocess the RT-PCR reads, holding one entry per CDR3 protein. The sample carries some 800,000 distinct CDR3 sequences, 21% recorded once. Trimming removed 1 base at V and 2 bases at J, with 12 bases between. This CDR3 contains 17 residues. Germline assignment: CDR1 SGHVS and CDR2 FNYEAQ. Sequenced here: PBMCs from blood, sampled about 5 days after vaccination. V usage is TRBV7-6 and J usage is TRBJ2-6; D could derive from TRBD1 or TRBD2 (5 bases each). This TCR derives from a man aged 50-60 years who received an inactivated influenza vaccine. The chain's CDR3 is CASSLEGSGAGANVLTF. The DNA for the CDR3 is TGTGCCAGCAGCTTAGAGGGGAGTGGAGCTGGGGCCAACGTCCTGACTTTC.